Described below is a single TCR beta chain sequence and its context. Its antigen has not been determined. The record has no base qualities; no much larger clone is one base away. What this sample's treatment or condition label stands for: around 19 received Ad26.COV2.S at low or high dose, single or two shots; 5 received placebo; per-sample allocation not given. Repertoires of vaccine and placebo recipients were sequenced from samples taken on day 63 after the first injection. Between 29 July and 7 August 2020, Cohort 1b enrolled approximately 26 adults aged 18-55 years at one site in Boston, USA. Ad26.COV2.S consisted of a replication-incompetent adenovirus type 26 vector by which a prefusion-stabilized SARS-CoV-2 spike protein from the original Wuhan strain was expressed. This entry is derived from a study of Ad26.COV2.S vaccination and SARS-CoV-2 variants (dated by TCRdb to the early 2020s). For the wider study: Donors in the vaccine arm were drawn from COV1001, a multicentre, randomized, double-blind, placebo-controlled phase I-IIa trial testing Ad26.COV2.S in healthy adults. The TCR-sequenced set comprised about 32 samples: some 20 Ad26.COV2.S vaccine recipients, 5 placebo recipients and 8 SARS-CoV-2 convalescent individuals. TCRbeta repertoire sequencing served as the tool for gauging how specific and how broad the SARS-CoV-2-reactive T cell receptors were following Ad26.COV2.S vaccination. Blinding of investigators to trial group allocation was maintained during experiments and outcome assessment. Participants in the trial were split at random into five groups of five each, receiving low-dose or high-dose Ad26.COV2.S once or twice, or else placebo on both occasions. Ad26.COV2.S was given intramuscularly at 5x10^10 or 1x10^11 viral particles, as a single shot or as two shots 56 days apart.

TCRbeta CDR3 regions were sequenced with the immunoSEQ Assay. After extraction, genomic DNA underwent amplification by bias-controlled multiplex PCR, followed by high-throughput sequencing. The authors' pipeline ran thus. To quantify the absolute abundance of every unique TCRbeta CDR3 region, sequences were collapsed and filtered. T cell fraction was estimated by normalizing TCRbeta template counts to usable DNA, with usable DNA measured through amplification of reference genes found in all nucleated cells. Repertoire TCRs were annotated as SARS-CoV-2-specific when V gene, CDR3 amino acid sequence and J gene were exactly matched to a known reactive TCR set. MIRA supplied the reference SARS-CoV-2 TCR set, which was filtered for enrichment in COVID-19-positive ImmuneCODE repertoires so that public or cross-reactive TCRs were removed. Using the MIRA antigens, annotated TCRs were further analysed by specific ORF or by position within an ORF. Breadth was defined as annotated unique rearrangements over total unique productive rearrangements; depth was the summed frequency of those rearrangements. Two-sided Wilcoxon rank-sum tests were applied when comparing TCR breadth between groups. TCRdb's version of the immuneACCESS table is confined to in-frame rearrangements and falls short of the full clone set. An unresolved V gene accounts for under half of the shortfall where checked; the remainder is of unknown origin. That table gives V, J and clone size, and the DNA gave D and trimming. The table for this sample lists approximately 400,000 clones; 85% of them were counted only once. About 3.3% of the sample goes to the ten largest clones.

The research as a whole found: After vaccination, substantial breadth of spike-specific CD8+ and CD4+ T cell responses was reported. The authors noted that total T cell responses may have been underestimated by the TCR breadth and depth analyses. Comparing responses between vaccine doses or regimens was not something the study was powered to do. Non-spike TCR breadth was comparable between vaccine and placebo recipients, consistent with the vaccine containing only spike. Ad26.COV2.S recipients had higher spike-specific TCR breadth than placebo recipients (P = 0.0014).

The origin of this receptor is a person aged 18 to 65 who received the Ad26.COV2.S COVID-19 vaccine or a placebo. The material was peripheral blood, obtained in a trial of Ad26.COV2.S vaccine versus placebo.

The DNA sequence reads TGCGCCAGCAGCGAGAGGACTAATGGCTACAATGAGCAGTTCTTC. The encoded protein is CASSERTNGYNEQFF. The receptor chain draws on TRBV5-1 and TRBJ2-1, and possibly TRBD2, on 6 matching bases. The CDR3 spans 15 residues, from the cysteine through the phenylalanine. Only the CDR3 portion is preserved as DNA: 45 bases, with reading frame beginning at the first base. V gives up 4 bases and J gives up 3 bases, and the segment between their germline ends measures 14 bases. Via the germline V gene, CDR1 is SGHRS and CDR2 YFSETQ.